This T cell receptor beta chain is from a study of blood T cell repertoires in COVID-19. On the study more broadly: Samples taken during acute and convalescent COVID-19 were collected in the United States, Italy and Spain. T cells, B-cell-depleted T cells, or PBMCs provided the cDNA or gDNA that served as material.

Original handling: Scientists estimated how many nucleated cells there were by amplifying reference gene primers. Measured with immunoSEQ multiplex PCR; TCRdb has only the in-frame clones, and not every one. V and J calls and clone size come straight from that table; D and trimming were deduced from the DNA. Of 50,000 to 55,000 clones listed, 89% are singletons. The CDR3 is 14 amino acids. Germline V gives CDR1 SNHLY, CDR2 FYNNEI. V lost 8 bases and J lost 5; bases outside the gene matches: 11. This TCR was sampled from a man in his 60s with active COVID-19. Sequences were obtained from peripheral blood. The chain combines TRBV2 with TRBJ1-1; 7 bases fit TRBD1. The CDR3 spells CASHLTGPPTEAFF. The CDR3 nucleotides read TGTGCCAGCCATTTGACAGGGCCTCCGACTGAAGCTTTCTTT.